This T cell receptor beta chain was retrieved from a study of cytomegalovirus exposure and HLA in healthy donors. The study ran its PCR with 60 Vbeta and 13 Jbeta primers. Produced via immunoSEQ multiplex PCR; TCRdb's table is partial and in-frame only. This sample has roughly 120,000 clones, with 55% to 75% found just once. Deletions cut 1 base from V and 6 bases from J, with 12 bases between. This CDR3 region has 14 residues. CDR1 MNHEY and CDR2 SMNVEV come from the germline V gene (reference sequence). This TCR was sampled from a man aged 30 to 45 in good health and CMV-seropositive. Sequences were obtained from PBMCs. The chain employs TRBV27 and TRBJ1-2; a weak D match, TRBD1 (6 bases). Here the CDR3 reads CASSLWAGVDGYTF. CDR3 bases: TGTGCCAGCAGTTTATGGGCAGGGGTCGATGGCTACACCTTC.